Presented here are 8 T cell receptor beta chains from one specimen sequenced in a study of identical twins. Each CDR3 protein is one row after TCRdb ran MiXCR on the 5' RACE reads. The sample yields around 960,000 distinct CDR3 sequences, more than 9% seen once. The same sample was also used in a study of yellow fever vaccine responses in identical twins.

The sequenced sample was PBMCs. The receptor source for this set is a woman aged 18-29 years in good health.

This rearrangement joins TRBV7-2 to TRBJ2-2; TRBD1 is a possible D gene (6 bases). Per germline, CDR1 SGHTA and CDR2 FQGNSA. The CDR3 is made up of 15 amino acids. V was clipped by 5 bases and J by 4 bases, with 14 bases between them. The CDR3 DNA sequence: TGTGCCAGCAGCGCCACAGGGTTGAGCACCGGGGAGCTGTTTTTT. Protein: CASSATGLSTGELFF.

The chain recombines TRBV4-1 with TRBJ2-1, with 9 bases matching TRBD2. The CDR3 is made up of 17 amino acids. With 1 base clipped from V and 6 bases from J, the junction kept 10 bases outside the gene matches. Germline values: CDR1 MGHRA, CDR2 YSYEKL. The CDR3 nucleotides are TGCGCCAGCAGCCAAGTAAGTAGCGGGGGAGTAAGCAATGAGCAGTTCTTC. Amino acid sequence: CASSQVSSGGVSNEQFF.

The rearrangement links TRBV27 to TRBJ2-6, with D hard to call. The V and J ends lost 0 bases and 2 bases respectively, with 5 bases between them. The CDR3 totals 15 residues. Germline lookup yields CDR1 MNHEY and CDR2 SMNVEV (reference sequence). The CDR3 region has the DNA TGTGCCAGCAGTTTATCGGGGACTGGGGCCAACGTCCTGACTTTC. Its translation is CASSLSGTGANVLTF.

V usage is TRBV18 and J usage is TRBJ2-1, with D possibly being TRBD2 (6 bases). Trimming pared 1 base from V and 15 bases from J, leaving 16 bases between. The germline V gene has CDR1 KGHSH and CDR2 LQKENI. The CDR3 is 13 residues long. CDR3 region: CASSPLAGEDRFF. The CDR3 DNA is TGTGCCAGCTCACCACTAGCCGGGGAGGACCGGTTCTTC.

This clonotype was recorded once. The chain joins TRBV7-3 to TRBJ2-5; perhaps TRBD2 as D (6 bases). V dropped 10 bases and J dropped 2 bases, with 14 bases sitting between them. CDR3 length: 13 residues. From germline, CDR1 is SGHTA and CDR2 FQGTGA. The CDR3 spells CATGAGAQETQYF. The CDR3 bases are TGTGCCACCGGAGCGGGCGCACAAGAGACCCAGTACTTC.

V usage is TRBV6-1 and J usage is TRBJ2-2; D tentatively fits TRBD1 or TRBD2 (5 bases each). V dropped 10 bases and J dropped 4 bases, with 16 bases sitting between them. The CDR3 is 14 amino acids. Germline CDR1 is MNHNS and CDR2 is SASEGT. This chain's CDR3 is CATVVQRGTGELFF. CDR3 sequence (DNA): TGTGCCACCGTAGTACAGAGGGGCACCGGGGAGCTGTTTTTT.

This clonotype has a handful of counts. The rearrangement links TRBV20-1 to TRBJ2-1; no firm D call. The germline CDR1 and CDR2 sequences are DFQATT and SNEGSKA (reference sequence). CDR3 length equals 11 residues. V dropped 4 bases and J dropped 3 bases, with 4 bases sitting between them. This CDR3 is CSATIYNEQFF. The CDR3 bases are TGCAGTGCTACGATCTACAATGAGCAGTTCTTC.

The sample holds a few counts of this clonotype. The CDR3 spells CASSSPGTGAKNIQYF. The CDR3 DNA reads as TGTGCCAGCAGCTCTCCTGGAACGGGGGCCAAAAACATTCAGTACTTC. The J gene is TRBJ2-4, the V gene TRBV11-2; D might be TRBD2 (5 bases). Trimming took 4 bases from V and 1 from J, leaving 14 bases between them. This CDR3 region has 16 residues. CDR1 SGHAT and CDR2 FQNNGV come from the germline V gene.